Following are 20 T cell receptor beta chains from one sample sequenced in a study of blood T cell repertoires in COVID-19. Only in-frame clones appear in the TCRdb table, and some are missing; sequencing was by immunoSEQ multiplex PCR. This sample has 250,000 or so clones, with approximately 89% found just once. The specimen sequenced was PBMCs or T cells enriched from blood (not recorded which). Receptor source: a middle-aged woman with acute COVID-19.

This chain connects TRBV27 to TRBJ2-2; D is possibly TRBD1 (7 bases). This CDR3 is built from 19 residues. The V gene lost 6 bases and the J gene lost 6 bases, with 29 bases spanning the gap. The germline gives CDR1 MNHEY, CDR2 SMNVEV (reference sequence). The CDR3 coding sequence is TGTGCCAGCAGCAACCCCACTCAGGGGGGCTTCGTCGTTGCCGGGGAGCTGTTTTTT. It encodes CASSNPTQGGFVVAGELFF.

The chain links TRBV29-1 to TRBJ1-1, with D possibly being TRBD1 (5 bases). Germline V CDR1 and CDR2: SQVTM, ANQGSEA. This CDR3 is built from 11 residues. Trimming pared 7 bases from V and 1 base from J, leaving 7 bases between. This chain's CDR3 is CSAGQNTEAFF. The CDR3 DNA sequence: TGCAGCGCCGGACAGAACACTGAAGCTTTCTTT.

CDR3 protein: CASSQFQSFSSGNTIYF. The DNA of the CDR3 is TGCGCCAGCAGCCAGTTCCAGTCCTTCTCTTCTGGAAACACCATATATTTT. The chain couples TRBV4-3 to TRBJ1-3, with no clear D. Per the germline V gene, CDR1 is LGHNA and CDR2 is YSLEER. The CDR3 length is 17 residues. V was cut by 3 bases and J by 1 base, with 16 bases left in between.

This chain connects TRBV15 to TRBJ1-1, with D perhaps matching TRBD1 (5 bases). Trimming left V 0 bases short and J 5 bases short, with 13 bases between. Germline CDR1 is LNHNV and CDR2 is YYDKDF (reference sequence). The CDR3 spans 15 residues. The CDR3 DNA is TGTGCCACCAGCAGAGATCGCAGTCGGGGGACTGAAGCTTTCTTT. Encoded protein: CATSRDRSRGTEAFF.

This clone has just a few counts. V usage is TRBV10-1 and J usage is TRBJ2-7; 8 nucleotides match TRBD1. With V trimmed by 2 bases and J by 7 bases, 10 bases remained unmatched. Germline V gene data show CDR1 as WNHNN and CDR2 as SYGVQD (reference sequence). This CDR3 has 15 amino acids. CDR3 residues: CASSETFLTGVEQYV. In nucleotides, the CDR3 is TGCGCCAGCAGTGAGACGTTCCTGACAGGGGTTGAGCAGTACGTC.

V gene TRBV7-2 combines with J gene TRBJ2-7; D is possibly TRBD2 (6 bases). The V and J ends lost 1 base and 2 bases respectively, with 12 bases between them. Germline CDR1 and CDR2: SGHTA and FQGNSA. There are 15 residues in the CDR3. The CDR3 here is CASSLDPGRTYEQYF. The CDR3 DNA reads TGTGCCAGCAGCTTAGATCCCGGGAGAACCTACGAGCAGTACTTC.

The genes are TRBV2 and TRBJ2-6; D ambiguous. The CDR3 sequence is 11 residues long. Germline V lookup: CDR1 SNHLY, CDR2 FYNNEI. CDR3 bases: TGTACTACAACCGGGGCCAACGTCCTGACTTTC. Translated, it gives CTTTGANVLTF.

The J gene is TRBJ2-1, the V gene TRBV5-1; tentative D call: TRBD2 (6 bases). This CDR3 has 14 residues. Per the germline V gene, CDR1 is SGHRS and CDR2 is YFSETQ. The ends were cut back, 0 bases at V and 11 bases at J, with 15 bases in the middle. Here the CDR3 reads CASSLVGGSLKQFF. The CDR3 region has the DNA TGCGCCAGCAGCTTGGTGGGAGGCTCTCTCAAGCAGTTCTTC.

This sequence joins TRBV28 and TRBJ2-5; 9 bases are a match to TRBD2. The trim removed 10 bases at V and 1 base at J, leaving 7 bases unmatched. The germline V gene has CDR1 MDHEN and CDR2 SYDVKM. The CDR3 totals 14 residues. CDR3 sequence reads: CAIRGSGGQETQYF. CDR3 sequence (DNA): TGTGCCATCAGGGGTAGCGGGGGCCAAGAGACCCAGTACTTC.

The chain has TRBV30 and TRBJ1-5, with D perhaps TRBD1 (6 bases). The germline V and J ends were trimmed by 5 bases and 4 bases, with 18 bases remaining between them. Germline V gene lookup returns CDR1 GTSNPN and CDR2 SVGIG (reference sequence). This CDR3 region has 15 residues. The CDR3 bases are TGTGCCTGGGCCGCTGATTCAGGGGAGAATCAGCCCCAGCATTTT. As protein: CAWAADSGENQPQHF.

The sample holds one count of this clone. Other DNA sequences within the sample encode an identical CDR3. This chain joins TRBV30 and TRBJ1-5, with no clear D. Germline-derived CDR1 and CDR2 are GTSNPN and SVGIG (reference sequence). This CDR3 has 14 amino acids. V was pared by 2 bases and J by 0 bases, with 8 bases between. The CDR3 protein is CAWSTRGSNQPQHF. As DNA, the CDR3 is TGTGCCTGGAGTACCCGGGGTAGCAATCAGCCCCAGCATTTT.

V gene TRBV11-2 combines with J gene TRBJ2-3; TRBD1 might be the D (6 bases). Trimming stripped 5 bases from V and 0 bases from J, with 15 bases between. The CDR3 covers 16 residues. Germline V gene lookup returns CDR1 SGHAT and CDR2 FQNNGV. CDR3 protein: CASSAGTPLSTDTQYF. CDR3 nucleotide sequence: TGTGCCAGCAGCGCAGGGACACCCCTTAGCACAGATACGCAGTATTTT.

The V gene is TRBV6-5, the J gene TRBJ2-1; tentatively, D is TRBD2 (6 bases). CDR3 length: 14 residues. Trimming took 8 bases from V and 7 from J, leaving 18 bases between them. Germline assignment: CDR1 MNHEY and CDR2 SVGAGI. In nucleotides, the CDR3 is TGTGCCAGCTGGCGGGACGGAGTGGGGAATGAGCAGTTCTTC. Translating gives CASWRDGVGNEQFF.

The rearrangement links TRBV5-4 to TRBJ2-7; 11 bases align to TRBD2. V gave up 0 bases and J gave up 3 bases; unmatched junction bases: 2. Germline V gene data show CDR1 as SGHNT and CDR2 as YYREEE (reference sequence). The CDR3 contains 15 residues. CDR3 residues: CASSLASGGHYEQYF. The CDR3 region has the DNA TGTGCCAGCAGCTTGGCTAGCGGGGGGCACTACGAGCAGTACTTC.

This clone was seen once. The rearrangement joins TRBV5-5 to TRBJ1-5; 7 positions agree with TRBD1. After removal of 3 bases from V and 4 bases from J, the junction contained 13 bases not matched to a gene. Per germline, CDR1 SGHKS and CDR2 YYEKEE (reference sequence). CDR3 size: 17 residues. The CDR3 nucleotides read TGTGCCAGCAGCTCTGGCGTTCCCGGGACAGCAAATCAGCCCCAGCATTTT. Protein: CASSSGVPGTANQPQHF.

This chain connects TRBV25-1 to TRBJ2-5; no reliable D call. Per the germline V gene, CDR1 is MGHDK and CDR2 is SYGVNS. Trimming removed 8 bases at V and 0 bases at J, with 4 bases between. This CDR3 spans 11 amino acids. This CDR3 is CASLHQETQYF. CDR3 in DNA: TGTGCCAGCCTTCACCAAGAGACCCAGTACTTC.

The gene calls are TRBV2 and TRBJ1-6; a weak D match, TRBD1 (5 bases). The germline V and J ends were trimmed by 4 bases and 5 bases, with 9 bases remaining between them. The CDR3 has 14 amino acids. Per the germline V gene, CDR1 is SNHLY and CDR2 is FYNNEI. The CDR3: CASSGQGDNSPLHF. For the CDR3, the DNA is TGTGCCAGCAGTGGACAAGGGGATAATTCACCCCTCCACTTT.

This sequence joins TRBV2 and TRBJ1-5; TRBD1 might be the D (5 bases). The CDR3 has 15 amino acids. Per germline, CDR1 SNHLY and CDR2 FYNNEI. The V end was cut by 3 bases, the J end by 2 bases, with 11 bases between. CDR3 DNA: TGTGCCAGCAGTGACCTCCTAGGGGGCAATCAGCCCCAGCATTTT. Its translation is CASSDLLGGNQPQHF.

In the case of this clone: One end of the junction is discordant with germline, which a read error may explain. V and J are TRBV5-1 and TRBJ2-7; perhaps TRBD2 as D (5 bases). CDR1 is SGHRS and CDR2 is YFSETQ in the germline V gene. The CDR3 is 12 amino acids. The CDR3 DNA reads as TGCGCCAGCAGTACGGGGTCCTTCGAGCAGTACTTC. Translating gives CASSTGSFEQYF.

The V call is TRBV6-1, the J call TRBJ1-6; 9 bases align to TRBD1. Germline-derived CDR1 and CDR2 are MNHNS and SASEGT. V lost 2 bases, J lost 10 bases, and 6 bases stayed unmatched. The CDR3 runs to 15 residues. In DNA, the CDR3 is TGTGCCAGCAGTGAATCGGACAGGGGAGGGTCACCCCTCCACTTT. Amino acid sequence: CASSESDRGGSPLHF.